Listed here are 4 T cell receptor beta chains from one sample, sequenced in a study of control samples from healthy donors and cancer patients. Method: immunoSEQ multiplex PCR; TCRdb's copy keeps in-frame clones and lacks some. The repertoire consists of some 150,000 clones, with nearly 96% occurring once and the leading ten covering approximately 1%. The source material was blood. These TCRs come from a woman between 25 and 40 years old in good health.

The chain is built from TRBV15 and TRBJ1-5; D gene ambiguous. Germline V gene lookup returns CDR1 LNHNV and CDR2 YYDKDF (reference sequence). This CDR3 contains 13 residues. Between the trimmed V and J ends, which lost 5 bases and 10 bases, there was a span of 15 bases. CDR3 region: CATSRPGVVPQHF. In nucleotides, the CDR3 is TGTGCCACCAGCCGCCCCGGAGTGGTTCCCCAGCATTTT. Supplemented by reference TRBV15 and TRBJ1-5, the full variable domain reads DAMVIQNPRYQVTQFGKPVTLSCSQTLNHNVMYWYQQKSSQAPKLLFHYYDKDFNNEADTPDNFQSRRPNTSFCFLDIRSPGLGDTAMYLCATSRPGVVPQHFGDGTRLSIL.

This CDR3 is CASSSEATEAFF. For the CDR3, the DNA is TGTGCCAGCAGTTCCGAGGCCACTGAAGCTTTCTTT. The V call is TRBV28, the J call TRBJ1-1; no clear D gene. In germline, CDR1 is MDHEN, CDR2 SYDVKM. The CDR3 consists of 12 residues. V was shortened by 4 bases and J by 4 bases, with 7 bases between the two germline ends.

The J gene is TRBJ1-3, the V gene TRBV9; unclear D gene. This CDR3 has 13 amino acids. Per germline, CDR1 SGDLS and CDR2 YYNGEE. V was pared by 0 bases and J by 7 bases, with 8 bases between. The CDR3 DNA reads TGTGCCAGCAGCGTAGGCGAAGGGAACACCATATATTTT. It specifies CASSVGEGNTIYF.

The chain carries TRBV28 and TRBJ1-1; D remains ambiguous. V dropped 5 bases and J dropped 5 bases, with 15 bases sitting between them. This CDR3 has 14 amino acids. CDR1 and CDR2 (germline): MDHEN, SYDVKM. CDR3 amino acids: CASSPGSGGTEAFF. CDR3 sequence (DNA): TGTGCCAGCAGTCCGGGGAGTGGAGGGACTGAAGCTTTCTTT.